This record covers a single T cell receptor (beta chain). An amount of RNA that ranged from roughly 0.45 to 1 ug was reverse transcribed with random hexamers. MiXCR, run by TCRdb on the immunoSEQ multiplex PCR reads, gives a single entry per CDR3 protein. Here the sample spans around 100,000 distinct CDR3 sequences, 95% being singletons. The record originates from a study of CD8 T cells in Susac syndrome. J was trimmed by 6 bases and V by 1 base; bases with no gene match: 10. Germline CDR1 is SGHVS and CDR2 is FNYEAQ. The CDR3 consists of 16 residues. This receptor was identified in a human donor with Susac syndrome. What was sequenced was CD8+ T cells from PBMCs. The chain uses TRBV7-6 and TRBJ2-3; TRBD2 agrees at 7 bases. The DNA of the CDR3 is TGTGCCAGCAGCTTAGATGGGGGAGGGCCAAAGGATACGCAGTATTTT. Its translation: CASSLDGGGPKDTQYF.